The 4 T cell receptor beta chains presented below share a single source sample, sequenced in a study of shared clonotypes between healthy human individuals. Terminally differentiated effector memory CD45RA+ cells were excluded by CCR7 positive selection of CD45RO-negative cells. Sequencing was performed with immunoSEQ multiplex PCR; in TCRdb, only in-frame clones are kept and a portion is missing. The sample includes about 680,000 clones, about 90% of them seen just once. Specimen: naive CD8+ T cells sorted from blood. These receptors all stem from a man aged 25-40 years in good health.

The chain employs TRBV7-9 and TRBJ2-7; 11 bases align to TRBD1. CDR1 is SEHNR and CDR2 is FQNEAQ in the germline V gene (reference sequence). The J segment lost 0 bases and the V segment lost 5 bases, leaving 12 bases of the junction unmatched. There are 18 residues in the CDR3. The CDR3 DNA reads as TGTGCCAGCAGCGAGTATGGGACAGGGGGTGAGAGCTCCTACGAGCAGTACTTC. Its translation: CASSEYGTGGESSYEQYF.

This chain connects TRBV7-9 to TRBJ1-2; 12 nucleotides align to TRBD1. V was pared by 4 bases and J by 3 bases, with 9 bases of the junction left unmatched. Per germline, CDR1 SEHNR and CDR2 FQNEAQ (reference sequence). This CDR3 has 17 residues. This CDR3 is CASSSLGTGGLYYGYTF. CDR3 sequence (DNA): TGTGCCAGCAGCTCCTTGGGGACAGGGGGCCTCTACTATGGCTACACCTTC.

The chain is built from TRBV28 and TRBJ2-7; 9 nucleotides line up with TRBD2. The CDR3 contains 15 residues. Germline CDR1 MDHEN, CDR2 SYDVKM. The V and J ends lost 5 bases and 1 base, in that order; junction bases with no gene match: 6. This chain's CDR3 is CASSPKTSGSYEQYF. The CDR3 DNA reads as TGTGCCAGCAGTCCCAAGACTAGCGGATCCTACGAGCAGTACTTC.

CDR3 sequence (DNA): TGTGCCAGTAGTATATCAGGGGCCCCCGGGGTCTACGAGCAGTACTTC. Protein: CASSISGAPGVYEQYF. This chain joins TRBV19 and TRBJ2-7, with D tentatively TRBD1 (6 bases). Trimming cost V 2 bases and J 3 bases, with 17 bases left between them. Germline loops: CDR1 LNHDA, CDR2 SQIVND (reference sequence). CDR3 length: 16 amino acids.